This section outlines one TCR beta chain sequence together with its context. What it binds is unknown. PCR primers comprised 60 Vbeta and 13 Jbeta primers. Original analysis: Later, 65 million to 85 million unique TCR beta chains were counted in an analysis, and approximately 9.9 million of them were shared. Only in-frame clones appear in the TCRdb table, and some are missing; sequencing was by immunoSEQ multiplex PCR. The V and J calls and clone size are taken from that table; D and trimming were inferred from the DNA. The top ten clones hold 2% to 3% of a sample with some 170,000 clones, about 72% of them seen once. This sample was taken from a study of cytomegalovirus exposure and HLA in healthy donors. Study observations and caveats: After further analysis at a later stage, 16,951 TCR beta sequences were associated with HLA alleles at 0.05 false discovery rate. As was reported, the HLA-A and HLA-B alleles of most subjects were accurately predicted from TCR beta sequences.

The germline gives CDR1 ENHRY, CDR2 SYGVKD. V gave up 6 bases and J gave up 2 bases; unmatched junction bases: 6. This CDR3 is built from 14 residues. The chain carries TRBV10-3 and TRBJ1-2; 7 positions match TRBD1. Sample: PBMCs. This sequence was found in a human donor in good health. The CDR3 loop reads CAISEGDRNYGYTF. CDR3 in DNA: TGTGCCATCAGCGAAGGGGACAGAAACTATGGCTACACCTTC.